The next 8 T cell receptor beta chains were all read from a single sample in a study of T cells in Graves' hyperthyroidism and ophthalmopathy (dated by TCRdb to between 2019 and 2020). Libraries were prepared through multiplex PCR. The instrument given in TCRdb is Illumina HiSeq 2000. The TCR beta CDR3 regions were amplified from RNA transcripts. A first-round RT-PCR of the TCR CDR3 used the HTBI primer set with the Qiagen OneStep RT-PCR kit. TCRdb itself trimmed the public reads at Q25 with fastp, ran MiXCR and retained productive beta chains. Merged by CDR3 protein, the rows form single entries marked with the most common genes and DNA. This sample is represented by a few hundred thousand distinct CDR3 sequences; around a sixth of them were singletons. Around 7.5% of the sample is taken by the ten largest. Input material: blood. Every receptor here comes from a woman in her twenties or thirties with Graves' hyperthyroidism.

This clonotype appeared a few times. The chain couples TRBV28 to TRBJ1-4, with D perhaps TRBD1 (6 bases). V lost 6 bases, J lost 0 bases, and 14 bases lay in between. The CDR3 extends over 16 amino acids. CDR1 MDHEN and CDR2 SYDVKM come from the germline V gene. The CDR3 here is CASRPGGGATNEKLFF. CDR3 sequence (DNA): TGTGCCAGCAGACCCGGGGGCGGGGCAACTAATGAAAAACTGTTTTTT. Complete variable domain (other parts from reference TRBV28 and TRBJ1-4): DVKVTQSSRYLVKRTGEKVFLECVQDMDHENMFWYRQDPGLGLRLIYFSYDVKMKEKGDIPEGYSVSREKKERFSLILESASTNQTSMYLCASRPGGGATNEKLFFGSGTQLSVL.

This rearrangement joins TRBV20-1 to TRBJ2-1, with 13 positions matching TRBD2. The CDR3 has 16 residues. The V segment lost 0 bases and the J segment 5 bases; nucleotides outside the gene matches: 4. Germline CDR1 reads DFQATT; CDR2 reads SNEGSKA (reference sequence). CDR3 loop: CSARDSGTSGNNEQFF. CDR3 coding DNA: TGCAGTGCTAGAGATAGTGGGACTAGCGGGAACAATGAGCAGTTCTTC.

This clonotype came up a few times. This chain joins TRBV19 and TRBJ1-5; 10 bases match TRBD1. The CDR3 extends over 20 amino acids. After removal of 5 bases from V and 0 bases from J, the junction contained 16 bases not matched to a gene. CDR1 and CDR2 from the germline V gene are LNHDA and SQIVND (reference sequence). The CDR3 sequence: CASSPRFTGTGVYSNQPQHF. The CDR3 region has the DNA TGTGCCAGTAGTCCCAGATTCACCGGGACAGGGGTTTATAGCAATCAGCCCCAGCATTTT.

There are a few counts of this clonotype. The chain uses TRBV24-1 and TRBJ2-1; D remains unclear. The CDR3 length is 15 residues. Per the germline V gene, CDR1 is KGHDR and CDR2 is SFDVKD. The germline V and J ends were trimmed by 3 bases and 6 bases, with 14 bases remaining between them. The CDR3 coding sequence is TGTGCCACCAGTGATCCCGCCCACGGAGTCAATGAGCAGTTCTTC. This codes for CATSDPAHGVNEQFF.

This clonotype has a handful of counts. The genes are TRBV4-2 and TRBJ1-5; D perhaps matches TRBD1 (6 bases). This CDR3 has 15 residues. The germline V and J ends were trimmed by 0 bases and 7 bases, with 13 bases remaining between them. Germline V gene lookup returns CDR1 LGHNA and CDR2 YNFKEQ. CDR3 residues: CASSQDTGLEQPQHF. In DNA, the CDR3 is TGTGCCAGCAGCCAAGATACAGGGTTAGAGCAGCCCCAGCATTTT.

There are many counts of this clonotype. The J gene is TRBJ2-1, the V gene TRBV20-1; D perhaps matches TRBD1 (5 bases). Trimming removed 3 bases at V and 2 bases at J, with 11 bases between. CDR3 length equals 14 residues. CDR1 is DFQATT, CDR2 SNEGSKA, per germline (reference sequence). CDR3 region: CSARRLGAYNEQFF. CDR3 nucleotides: TGCAGTGCTAGGCGGCTAGGGGCCTACAATGAGCAGTTCTTC.

The chain combines TRBV20-1 with TRBJ1-1, with D uncertain. The ends were cut back, 0 bases at V and 6 bases at J, with 17 bases in the middle. Germline CDR1 DFQATT, CDR2 SNEGSKA (reference sequence). The CDR3 is 15 residues long. The CDR3 is CSARDPRTIEAEAFF. DNA of the CDR3: TGCAGTGCTAGAGATCCCAGGACCATCGAGGCTGAAGCTTTCTTT.

This chain joins TRBV12-3 or TRBV12-4 and TRBJ1-2, with D uncertain. The length of the CDR3 is 15 residues. Between the trimmed V and J ends, which lost 6 bases and 0 bases, there was a span of 14 bases. CDR3 loop: CASRQGRLANYGYTF. The CDR3 DNA follows: TGTGCCAGCAGGCAAGGGAGGCTAGCTAACTATGGCTACACCTTC.